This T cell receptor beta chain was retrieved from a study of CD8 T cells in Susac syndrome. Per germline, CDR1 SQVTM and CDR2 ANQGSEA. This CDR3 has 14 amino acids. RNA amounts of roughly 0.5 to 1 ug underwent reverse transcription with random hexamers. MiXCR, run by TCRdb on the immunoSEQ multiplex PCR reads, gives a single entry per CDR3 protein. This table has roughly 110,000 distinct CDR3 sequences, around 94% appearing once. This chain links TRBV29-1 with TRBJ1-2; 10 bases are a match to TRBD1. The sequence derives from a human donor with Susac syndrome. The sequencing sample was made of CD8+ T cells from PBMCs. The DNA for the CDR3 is TGCAGTAGTCAGCCGGGACAGGGGAACTATGGCTACACCTTC. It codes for CSSQPGQGNYGYTF.